The text below deals with one TCR beta chain. What it binds is unknown. The CDR3 has 13 residues. Trimming cost V 1 base and J 5 bases, with 8 bases left between them. Germline V CDR1 and CDR2: SGHVS, FQNEAQ. The data were obtained in a study of neoadjuvant nivolumab and ipilimumab in lung cancer. Turning to the study itself: The combination arm added day-1 ipilimumab 1 mg/kg to nivolumab 3 mg/kg on days 1, 15, 29. Study-wide points: Only a small number of samples underwent TCR sequencing.

Method: immunoSEQ multiplex PCR; TCRdb's copy keeps in-frame clones and lacks some. The sample has tens of thousands of clones; roughly 84% are singletons. This TCR was sampled from an adult with non-small cell lung cancer. The source material was peripheral blood, sampled before neoadjuvant nivolumab, alone or with ipilimumab. The V gene is TRBV7-8, the J gene TRBJ2-5; D gene unclear. The CDR3 sequence: CASSLELQETQYF. CDR3 DNA sequence: TGTGCCAGCAGCTTAGAACTACAGGAGACCCAGTACTTC.